One sample yielded the 2 T cell receptor beta chains listed below, sequenced in a study of blood T cell repertoires in COVID-19 (dated by TCRdb to 2018 to 2021). The library came from the immunoSEQ multiplex PCR assay. TCRdb took over this immuneACCESS table, retaining in-frame rearrangements with V and J assigned. Such tables are incomplete; in checked studies, under half of the missing clones stem from an unresolved V gene, and the remainder is unexplained. This sample is represented by 100,000 to 150,000 clones; around nine tenths of them were singletons. Clones ranked in the top ten supply 1.5% of the sample. The sample taken for sequencing was peripheral blood. These receptors were taken from a human donor in a cohort sampled during active COVID-19.

V gene TRBV5-4 combines with J gene TRBJ2-3, with 9 bases matching TRBD2. The CDR3 spans 17 residues. Germline CDR1 and CDR2: SGHNT and YYREEE (reference sequence). V lost 2 bases and J lost 0; bases outside the gene matches: 7. As DNA, the CDR3 is TGTGCCAGCAGCTTTCGAAGCGGGAGGCCAAGCACAGATACGCAGTATTTT. Protein sequence: CASSFRSGRPSTDTQYF. Variable domain in full (rest from reference TRBV5-4 and TRBJ2-3): ETGVTQSPTHLIKTRGQQVTLRCSSQSGHNTVSWYQQALGQGPQFIFQYYREEENGRGNFPPRFSGLQFPNYSSELNVNALELDDSALYLCASSFRSGRPSTDTQYFGPGTRLTVL.

A single count supports this clone. The V call is TRBV7-9, the J call TRBJ2-1, with TRBD2 matching over 7 bases. Trimming cost V 1 base and J 7 bases; bases outside gene matches: 7. This CDR3 has 15 amino acids. Germline V lookup: CDR1 SEHNR, CDR2 FQNEAQ (reference sequence). The CDR3 nucleotides are TGTGCCAGCAGCTTAGTTGGGACTAACAGGAATGAGCAGTTCTTC. Protein: CASSLVGTNRNEQFF.